This paragraph reports one TCR beta chain. Antigen specificity is unknown. This sample is drawn from a study of T cell responses to AZD1222 COVID-19 vaccine. Study details: Samples with a second dose at about 4 or about 12 weeks were pooled together.

Produced via immunoSEQ multiplex PCR; TCRdb's table is partial and in-frame only. Of approximately 150,000 clones listed, around nine tenths were seen once; the top ten hold 1.1% to 1.5%. Study findings and constraints: There were mostly white British donors and more females than males, and clonal diversity was possibly underestimated. At study baseline, merely five or six AZD1222 recipients were seropositive.

The sequencing here drew on peripheral blood, taken on day 0 of AZD1222 vaccination. This sequence originates from an adult in good health.

The CDR3 here is CASSYDRAPHNEQFF. In DNA, the CDR3 is TGTGCCAGCAGCTATGACAGGGCTCCCCACAATGAGCAGTTCTTC. The rearrangement uses TRBV11-1 and TRBJ2-1; TRBD1 aligns across 7 bases. The CDR3 totals 15 residues. Germline V gene data show CDR1 as SGHAT and CDR2 as FQDESV (reference sequence). V shed 4 bases and J 5 bases; nucleotides not matched to a gene: 8.